The present T cell receptor beta chain was sequenced within a study of T cells after yellow fever vaccination. TCRdb reprocessed the 5' RACE reads via MiXCR and lists one record per CDR3 protein. The table records about 120,000 distinct CDR3 sequences, 7.5% to 10% of them present only once. The CDR3 is 13 amino acids. Trimming removed 4 bases at V and 8 bases at J, with 12 bases between. In regard to this clonotype: What it recognizes is unknown.

Findings and caveats of the study: Once the booster was given, most primary-vaccination clones reappeared, at around 95% for CD4 and 88% for CD8.

The clonotype was recovered from a man younger than 35 who received the YFV17D yellow fever vaccine. Material: CD8+ T cells sorted from PBMCs, obtained on the day of the yellow fever booster vaccination. The chain links TRBV12-3 or TRBV12-4 to TRBJ2-1; a weak D match, TRBD2 (5 bases). CDR3 region: CASSSDWRDEQFF. CDR3 coding DNA: TGTGCCAGCAGTTCCGACTGGCGGGATGAGCAGTTCTTC.